In this sample, the clone carrying this T cell receptor beta chain turned up many times. Its antigen is unknown. The data derive from a study of breast tumors, draining lymph nodes, adjacent tissues. Each CDR3 protein gets one entry after TCRdb re-called the multiplex PCR reads with MiXCR. The data contain over 250,000 distinct CDR3 sequences, around 30% of them singletons. The lymph nodes were axillary draining lymph nodes from breast cancer patients. Germline CDR1 and CDR2: SGHRS and YFSETQ. V was pared by 7 bases and J by 4 bases, with 4 bases of the junction left unmatched. The CDR3 extends over 14 amino acids. Findings and caveats of the study: Compared with basal-like, luminal-like tumors shared significantly more repertoire with nontumor tissue. Most tumor T cells seemingly derive from lymph node, then expand in tumor. Compared with lymph nodes, tumors were less diverse; compared with nontumor tissue, more. That most tumor T cells come from lymph nodes remained unproven.

This clonotype originated in a female donor with breast cancer. Some clones in this sample may be carry-over from other donors' samples. The rearrangement joins TRBV5-1 to TRBJ2-2, with 10 positions matching TRBD1. The sequenced sample was axillary lymph node tissue. This CDR3 is CASRQGAVTGELFF. CDR3 coding DNA: TGCGCCAGCCGACAGGGGGCGGTCACCGGGGAGCTGTTTTTT.